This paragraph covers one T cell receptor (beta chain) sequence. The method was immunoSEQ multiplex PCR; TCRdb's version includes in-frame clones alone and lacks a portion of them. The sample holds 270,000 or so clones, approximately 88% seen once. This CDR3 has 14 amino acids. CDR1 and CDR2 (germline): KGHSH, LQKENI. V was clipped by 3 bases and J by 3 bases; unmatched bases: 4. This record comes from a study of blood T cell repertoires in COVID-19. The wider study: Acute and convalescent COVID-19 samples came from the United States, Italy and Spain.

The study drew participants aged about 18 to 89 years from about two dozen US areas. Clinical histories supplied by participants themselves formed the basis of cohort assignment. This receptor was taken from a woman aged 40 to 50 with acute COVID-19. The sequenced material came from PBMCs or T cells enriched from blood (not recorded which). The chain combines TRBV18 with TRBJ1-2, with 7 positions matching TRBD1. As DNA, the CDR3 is TGTGCCAGCTCACCCCGACAGGGCGACTATGGCTACACCTTC. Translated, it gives CASSPRQGDYGYTF.